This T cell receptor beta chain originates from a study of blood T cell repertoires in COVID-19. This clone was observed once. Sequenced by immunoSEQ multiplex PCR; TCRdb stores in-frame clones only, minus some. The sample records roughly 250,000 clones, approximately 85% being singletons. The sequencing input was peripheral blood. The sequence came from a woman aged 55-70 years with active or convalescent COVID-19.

CDR3 residues: CASSSWGGQSNTEAFF. DNA of the CDR3: TGTGCCAGCAGCTCTTGGGGGGGACAATCGAACACTGAAGCTTTCTTT. This chain uses TRBV5-6 with TRBJ1-1; D is perhaps TRBD1 (6 bases). The CDR3 spans 16 residues. Germline values: CDR1 SGHDT, CDR2 YYEEEE. The V end was cut by 3 bases, the J end by 1 base, with 16 bases between. Using reference TRBV5-6 and TRBJ1-1 for the parts outside the CDR3, the full variable domain is DAGVTQSPTHLIKTRGQQVTLRCSPKSGHDTVSWYQQALGQGPQFIFQYYEEEERQRGNFPDRFSGHQFPNYSSELNVNALLLGDSALYLCASSSWGGQSNTEAFFGQGTRLTVV.